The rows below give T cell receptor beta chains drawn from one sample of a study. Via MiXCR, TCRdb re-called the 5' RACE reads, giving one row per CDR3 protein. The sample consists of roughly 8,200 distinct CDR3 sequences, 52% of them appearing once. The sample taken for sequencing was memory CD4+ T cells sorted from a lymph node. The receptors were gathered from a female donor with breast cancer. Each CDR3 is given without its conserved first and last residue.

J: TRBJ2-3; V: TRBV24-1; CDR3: ATSDGTDTQY
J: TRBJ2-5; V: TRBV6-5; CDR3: ASRPPLGNQETQY
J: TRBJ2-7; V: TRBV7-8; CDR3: ASSLIGDEQY
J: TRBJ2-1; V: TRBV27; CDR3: ASWTPLRDEQF
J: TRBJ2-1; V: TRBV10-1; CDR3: ASSKTSGRAIYNEQF
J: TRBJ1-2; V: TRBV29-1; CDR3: SVRDRGRRGYGYT
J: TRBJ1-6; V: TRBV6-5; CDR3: ASRAGSGFSNSPLH
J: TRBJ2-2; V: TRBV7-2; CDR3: ASSLFAGPAGGELF
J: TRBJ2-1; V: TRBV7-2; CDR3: ASGFGQSGGEQF
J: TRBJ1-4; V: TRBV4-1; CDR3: ASSQRDQAGEKLF
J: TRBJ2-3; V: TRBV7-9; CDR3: ASRTGTSGTDTQY
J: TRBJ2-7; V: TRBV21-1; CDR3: AKAPSTSLVPRSSYEQY
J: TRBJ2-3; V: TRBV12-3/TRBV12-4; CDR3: ASSSLQGATDTQY
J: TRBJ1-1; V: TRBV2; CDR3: ASSEGGREAF
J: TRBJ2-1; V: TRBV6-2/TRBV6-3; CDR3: ASRKQGYNEQF
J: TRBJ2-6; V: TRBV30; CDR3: AWSVRLNSYSGANVLT
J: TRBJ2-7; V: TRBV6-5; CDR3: ASRPRSSYEQY
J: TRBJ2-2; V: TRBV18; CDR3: ASSPPGAGELF
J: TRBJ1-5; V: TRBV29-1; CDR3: SAGQDNQPQH
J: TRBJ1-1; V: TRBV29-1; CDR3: SVRVTGGTEAF
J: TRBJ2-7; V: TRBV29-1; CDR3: SVGRGQAYEQY
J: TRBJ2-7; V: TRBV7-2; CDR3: ASSLLGTGLNPTYEQY
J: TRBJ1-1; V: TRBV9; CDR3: ASSHTNTEAF
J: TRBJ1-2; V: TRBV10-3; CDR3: AISDEQPYGYT
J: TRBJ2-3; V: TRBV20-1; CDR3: SAAGGVILDTQY
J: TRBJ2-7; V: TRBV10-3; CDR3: AVSDDSEQY
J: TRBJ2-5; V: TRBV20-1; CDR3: SAPLTRASGVPTQY
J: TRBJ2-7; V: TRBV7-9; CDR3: ASSLSGTGGREQY
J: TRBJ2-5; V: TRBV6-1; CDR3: ASSPRQETQY